A single sample is the source of the 7 T cell receptor beta chains below, sequenced in a study of Graves' ophthalmopathy and Graves' hyperthyroidism. Investigators amplified TCR beta CDR3 regions from RNA transcripts. HTBI primers served in a first-round RT-PCR, which a second-round multiplex PCR followed. Using its own MiXCR run on the multiplex PCR reads, TCRdb lists one record per CDR3 protein. The sample lists over 45,000 distinct CDR3 sequences, about 50% seen once, with approximately 20% in the top ten. The sequenced sample was peripheral blood. The origin of the receptors is an adult man with Graves' ophthalmopathy.

With regard to this clonotype: The CDR3 does not end in the conserved phenylalanine or tryptophan, so this is likely a read error. The limits of the CDR3 on the DNA are not certain, so only TCRdb's listed CDR3 is given. CDR3: CSAIKGGETRYS. The chain links TRBV29-1 to TRBJ2-5. From germline, CDR1 is SQVTM and CDR2 ANQGSEA. The CDR3 spans 12 amino acids, including both terminal residues.

This clonotype is termed medium-sized (0.01 to 0.1%). The V gene is TRBV24-1, the J gene TRBJ1-1, with D unresolved. The CDR3 extends over 13 amino acids. Germline V CDR1 and CDR2: KGHDR, SFDVKD. The V end was cut by 3 bases, the J end by 4 bases, with 8 bases between. Written as DNA, the CDR3 is TGTGCCACCAGTGATGAACAACTCACTGAAGCTTTCTTT. Translation gives CATSDEQLTEAFF.

About this clonotype: A read error is possible here, since a much larger clone lies one base away. CDR3 protein: CASSWGLVSKRYEQFF. The CDR3 nucleotides are TGTGCCAGCAGTTGGGGACTAGTGTCAAAGCGGTATGAGCAGTTCTTC. The chain employs TRBV27 and TRBJ2-1, with 8 positions matching TRBD2. This CDR3 region has 16 residues. CDR1 and CDR2 from the germline V gene are MNHEY and SMNVEV (reference sequence). Losses at the gene ends were 4 bases for V and 8 bases for J; bases not matched to a gene: 13.

Judged by abundance, this clonotype is large. The genes are TRBV7-2 and TRBJ1-1, with D tentatively TRBD1 (5 bases). V lost 4 bases and J 5 bases, leaving 8 bases between the germline ends. The CDR3 runs 12 residues. Germline V CDR1 and CDR2: SGHTA, FQGNSA. The CDR3 loop reads CASSSGGTEAFF. DNA of the CDR3: TGTGCCAGCAGCTCCGGGGGAACTGAAGCTTTCTTT.

Turning to this clonotype: The conserved final phenylalanine or tryptophan is absent from the CDR3, which likely points to a read error. No DNA is shown, since the ends of the CDR3 on it are uncertain; the CDR3 is the one TCRdb lists. V and J are TRBV5-1 and TRBJ1-6; the listed D gene, TRBD1, was not tested against the DNA. Germline loops: CDR1 SGHRS, CDR2 YFSETQ. The CDR3 has 16 residues if both end residues are counted. The CDR3 sequence is CASSLGQVSYNSPLQS.

The rearrangement uses TRBV10-3 and TRBJ1-1; D is perhaps TRBD1 (6 bases). CDR1 and CDR2 from the germline V gene are ENHRY and SYGVKD. This CDR3 has 14 residues. V shed 4 bases and J shed 5 bases, with 14 bases lying between them. CDR3 DNA sequence: TGTGCCATCAGTGCCTCCAACAGGGAGACTGAAGCTTTCTTT. It yields the protein CAISASNRETEAFF.

The rearrangement links TRBV20-1 to TRBJ2-1, with 8 bases aligning to TRBD2. Trimming at V came to 6 bases and at J to 5 bases, leaving 15 bases not matched to a gene. CDR1 is DFQATT and CDR2 is SNEGSKA in the germline V gene (reference sequence). This CDR3 contains 16 residues. CDR3 DNA sequence: TGCAGTGCACAATCCGGGACTAGACCCCTTCACAATGAGCAGTTCTTC. It translates to CSAQSGTRPLHNEQFF.